This T cell receptor (beta chain) originates from a study of shared clonotypes between healthy human individuals. CDR3 length: 14 residues. Germline CDR1 is SGHRS and CDR2 is YFSETQ. V lost 0 bases, J lost 11 bases, and 15 bases lay in between. Assay used: immunoSEQ multiplex PCR; TCRdb lists only in-frame clones, some missing. Counted here are 950,000 to 1,300,000 clones, more than 65% occurring once; the ten biggest clones make up around 1.4%. The specimen was memory CD4+ T cells sorted from blood. Subset indicated: CD45RA-negative fraction. This receptor was taken from a man between 18 and 29 years old in good health. V gene TRBV5-1 combines with J gene TRBJ2-4; D remains ambiguous. The CDR3 DNA reads as TGCGCCAGCAGCTTGGACGCCCAACAGTGGGTTCAGTACTTC. It yields the protein CASSLDAQQWVQYF.